Below, one T cell receptor (beta chain) is given with its context. This sample stems from a study of blood T cell repertoires in COVID-19. Clones were read by immunoSEQ multiplex PCR, and TCRdb kept only the in-frame ones, dropping some. This table holds under 200,000 clones, 80% to 90% found once. The receptor was derived from a man aged 40-49 years with active or convalescent COVID-19. Sequenced sample: peripheral blood.

The CDR3 loop is CSVVGQGNPYEQYF. The CDR3 DNA reads TGCAGCGTTGTCGGACAGGGGAACCCCTACGAGCAGTACTTC. This chain connects TRBV29-1 to TRBJ2-7; 9 bases fit TRBD1. V lost 4 bases, J lost 2 bases, and 6 bases stayed unmatched. Germline assignment: CDR1 SQVTM and CDR2 ANQGSEA. The CDR3 is made up of 14 amino acids.